This TCR beta chain was profiled in a study of shared clonotypes between healthy human individuals. The CDR3 runs to 12 residues. The V end was cut by 4 bases, the J end by 4 bases, with 7 bases between. Germline V gives CDR1 SEHNR, CDR2 FQNEAQ (reference sequence). The assay was immunoSEQ multiplex PCR, and TCRdb's table has in-frame clones only and misses some. The sample shows about 520,000 clones, approximately 95% of them seen only once. The rearrangement uses TRBV7-9 and TRBJ1-1; TRBD1 might be the D (5 bases). The sample consisted of naive CD4+ T cells sorted from blood. As to subset: CD45RA+ positively selected. The clonotype originates from a woman under 40 in good health. DNA of the CDR3: TGTGCCAGCAGCTCAGGGAGCACTGAAGCTTTCTTT. This encodes CASSSGSTEAFF.